This record concerns one TCR beta chain sequence. This record belongs to a study of blood T cell repertoires in COVID-19. Study at large: In each case, the material was cDNA or gDNA derived from T cells, B-cell-depleted T cells, or PBMCs.

Assay used: immunoSEQ multiplex PCR; TCRdb lists only in-frame clones, some missing. The data hold under 350,000 clones, with around 90% observed a single time. V was shortened by 1 base and J by 8 bases, with 8 bases between the two germline ends. CDR1 and CDR2 from the germline V gene are LGHDT and YNNKEL (reference sequence). The CDR3 length is 12 residues. This sequence joins TRBV3-1 (or the pseudogene TRBV3-2) and TRBJ1-1; D gene unclear. The sequenced sample was peripheral blood. The sequence was obtained from a man aged 50 to 59 with acute or convalescent COVID-19. The CDR3 here is CASSQGRGEAFF. The CDR3, as DNA: TGTGCCAGCAGCCAAGGGAGAGGAGAAGCTTTCTTT.